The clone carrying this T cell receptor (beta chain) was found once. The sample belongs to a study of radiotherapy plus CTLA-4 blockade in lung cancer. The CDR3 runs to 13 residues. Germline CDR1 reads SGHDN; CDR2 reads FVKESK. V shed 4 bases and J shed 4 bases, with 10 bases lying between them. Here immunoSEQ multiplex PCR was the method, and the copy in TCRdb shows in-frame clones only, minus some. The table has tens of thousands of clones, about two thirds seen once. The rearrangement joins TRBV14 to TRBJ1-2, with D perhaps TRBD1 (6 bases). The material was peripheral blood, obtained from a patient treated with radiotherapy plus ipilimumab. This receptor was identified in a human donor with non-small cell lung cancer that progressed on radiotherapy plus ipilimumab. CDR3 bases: TGTGCCAGCAGCCCTGGACAGACCTATGGCTACACCTTC. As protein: CASSPGQTYGYTF.